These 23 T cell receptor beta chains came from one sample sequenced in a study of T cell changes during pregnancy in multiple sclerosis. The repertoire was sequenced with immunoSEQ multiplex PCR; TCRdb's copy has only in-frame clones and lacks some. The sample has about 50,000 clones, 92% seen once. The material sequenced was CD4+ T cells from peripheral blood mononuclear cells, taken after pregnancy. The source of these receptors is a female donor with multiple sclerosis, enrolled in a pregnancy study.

CDR3 sequence reads: CASSSIHAGTGGDQPQHF. The CDR3 nucleotides read TGTGCCAGCAGCTCCATACATGCCGGGACAGGGGGAGATCAGCCCCAGCATTTT. The V call is TRBV7-9, the J call TRBJ1-5; 11 bases agree with TRBD1. J lost 5 bases, V lost 4 bases, and 13 bases had no gene match. This CDR3 region has 18 residues. Germline values: CDR1 SEHNR, CDR2 FQNEAQ (reference sequence).

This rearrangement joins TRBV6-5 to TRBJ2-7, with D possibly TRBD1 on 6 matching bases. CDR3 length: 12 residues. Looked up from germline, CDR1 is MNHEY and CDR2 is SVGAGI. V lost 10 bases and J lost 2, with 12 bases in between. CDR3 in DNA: TGTGCCACCGGACAGCTTCCCTACGAGCAGTACTTC. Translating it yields CATGQLPYEQYF.

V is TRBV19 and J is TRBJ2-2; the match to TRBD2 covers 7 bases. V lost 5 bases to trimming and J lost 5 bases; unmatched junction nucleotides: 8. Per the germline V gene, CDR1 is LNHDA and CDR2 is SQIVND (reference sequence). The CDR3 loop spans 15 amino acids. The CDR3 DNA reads TGTGCCAGTAGTCTCTTGGCGGGAGCAACCGGGGAGCTGTTTTTT. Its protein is CASSLLAGATGELFF.

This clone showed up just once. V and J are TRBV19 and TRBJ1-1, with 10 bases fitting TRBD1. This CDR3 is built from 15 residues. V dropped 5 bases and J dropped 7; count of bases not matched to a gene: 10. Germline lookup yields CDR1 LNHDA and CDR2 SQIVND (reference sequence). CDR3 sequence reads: CASSDPGQGTVEAFF. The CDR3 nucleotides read TGTGCCAGTAGTGATCCGGGACAGGGGACGGTTGAAGCTTTCTTT.

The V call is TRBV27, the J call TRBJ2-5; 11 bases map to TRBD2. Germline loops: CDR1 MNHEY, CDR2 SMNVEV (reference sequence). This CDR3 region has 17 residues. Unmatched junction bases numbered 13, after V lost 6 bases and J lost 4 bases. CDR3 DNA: TGTGCCAGCAGCCGATTACGTAGCGGGAGGGCCGGAGAGACCCAGTACTTC. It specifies CASSRLRSGRAGETQYF.

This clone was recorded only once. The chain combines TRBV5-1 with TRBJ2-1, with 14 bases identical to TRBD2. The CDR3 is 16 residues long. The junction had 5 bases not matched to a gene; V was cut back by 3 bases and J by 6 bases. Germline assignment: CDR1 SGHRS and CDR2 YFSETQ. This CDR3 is CASSSPGLAGVNEQFF. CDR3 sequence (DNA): TGCGCCAGCAGCTCTCCGGGACTAGCGGGAGTCAATGAGCAGTTCTTC.

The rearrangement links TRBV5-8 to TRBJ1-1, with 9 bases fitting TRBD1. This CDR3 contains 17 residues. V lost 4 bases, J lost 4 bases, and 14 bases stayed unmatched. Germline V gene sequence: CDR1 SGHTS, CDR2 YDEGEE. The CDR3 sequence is CASSPGQGLVYGTEAFF. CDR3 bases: TGTGCCAGCAGCCCCGGACAGGGGCTAGTTTACGGCACTGAAGCTTTCTTT.

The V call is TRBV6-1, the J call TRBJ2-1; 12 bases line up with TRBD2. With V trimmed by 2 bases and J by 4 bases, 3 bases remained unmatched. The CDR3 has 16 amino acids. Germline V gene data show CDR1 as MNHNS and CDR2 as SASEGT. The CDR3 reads CASSELAGGPYNEQFF. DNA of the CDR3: TGTGCCAGCAGTGAACTAGCGGGAGGGCCTTACAATGAGCAGTTCTTC.

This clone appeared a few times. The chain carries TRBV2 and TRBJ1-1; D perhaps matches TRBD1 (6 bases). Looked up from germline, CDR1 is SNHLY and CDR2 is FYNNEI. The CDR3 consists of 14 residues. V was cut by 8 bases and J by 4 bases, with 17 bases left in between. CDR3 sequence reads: CASGGAGYGTEAFF. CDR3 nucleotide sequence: TGTGCCAGCGGGGGGGCAGGGTATGGCACTGAAGCTTTCTTT.

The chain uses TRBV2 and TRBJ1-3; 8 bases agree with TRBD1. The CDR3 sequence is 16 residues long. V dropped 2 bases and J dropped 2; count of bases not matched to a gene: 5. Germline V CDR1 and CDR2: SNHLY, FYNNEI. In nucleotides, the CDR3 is TGTGCCAGCAGTGAAAATCGACAGGGGACTGGAAACACCATATATTTT. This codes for CASSENRQGTGNTIYF. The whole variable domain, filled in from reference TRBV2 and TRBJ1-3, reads EPEVTQTPSHQVTQMGQEVILRCVPISNHLYFYWYRQILGQKVEFLVSFYNNEISEKSEIFDDQFSVERPDGSNFTLKIRSTKLEDSAMYFCASSENRQGTGNTIYFGEGSWLTVV.

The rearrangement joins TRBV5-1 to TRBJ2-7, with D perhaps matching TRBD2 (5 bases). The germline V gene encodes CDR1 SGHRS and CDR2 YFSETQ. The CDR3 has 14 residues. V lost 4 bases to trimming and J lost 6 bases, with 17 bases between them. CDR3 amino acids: CASSNTGIKGEQYF. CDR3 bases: TGCGCCAGCAGCAATACCGGGATCAAAGGCGAGCAGTACTTC.

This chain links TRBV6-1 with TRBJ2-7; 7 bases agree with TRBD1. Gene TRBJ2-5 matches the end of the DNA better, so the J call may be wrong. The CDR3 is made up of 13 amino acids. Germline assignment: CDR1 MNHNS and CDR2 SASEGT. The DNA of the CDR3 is TGTGCCAGCAGTGGACAGGGCGCGGAGACCCAGTACTTC. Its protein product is CASSGQGAETQYF.

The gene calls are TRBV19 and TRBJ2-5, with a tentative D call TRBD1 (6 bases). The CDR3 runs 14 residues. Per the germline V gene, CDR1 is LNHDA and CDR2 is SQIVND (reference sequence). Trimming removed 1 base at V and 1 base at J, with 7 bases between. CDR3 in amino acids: CASSIGGRQETQYF. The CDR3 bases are TGTGCCAGTAGTATAGGGGGGCGCCAAGAGACCCAGTACTTC. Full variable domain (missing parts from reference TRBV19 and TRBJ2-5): DGGITQSPKYLFRKEGQNVTLSCEQNLNHDAMYWYRQDPGQGLRLIYYSQIVNDFQKGDIAEGYSVSREKKESFPLTVTSAQKNPTAFYLCASSIGGRQETQYFGPGTRLLVL.

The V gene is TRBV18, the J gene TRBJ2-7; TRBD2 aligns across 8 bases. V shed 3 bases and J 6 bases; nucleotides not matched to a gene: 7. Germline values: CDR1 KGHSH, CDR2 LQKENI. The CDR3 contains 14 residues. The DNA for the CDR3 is TGTGCCAGCTCACCCGGACTAGCAGGGCTCGAGCAGTACTTC. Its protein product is CASSPGLAGLEQYF.

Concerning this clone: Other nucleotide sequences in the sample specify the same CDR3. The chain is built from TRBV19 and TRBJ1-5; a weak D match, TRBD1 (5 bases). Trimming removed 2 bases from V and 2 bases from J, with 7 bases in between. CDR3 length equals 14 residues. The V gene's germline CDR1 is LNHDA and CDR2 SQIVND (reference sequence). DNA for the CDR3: TGTGCCAGTAGTATACAGGGTGGCAATCAGCCCCAGCATTTT. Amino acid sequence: CASSIQGGNQPQHF.

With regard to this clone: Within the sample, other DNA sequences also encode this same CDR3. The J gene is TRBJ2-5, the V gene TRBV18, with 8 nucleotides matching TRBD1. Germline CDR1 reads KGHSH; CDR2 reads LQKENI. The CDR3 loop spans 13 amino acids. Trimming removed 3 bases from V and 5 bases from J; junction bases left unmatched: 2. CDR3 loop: CASSPRQGETQYF. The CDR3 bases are TGTGCCAGCTCACCCCGACAGGGGGAGACCCAGTACTTC. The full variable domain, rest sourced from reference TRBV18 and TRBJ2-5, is NAGVMQNPRHLVRRRGQEARLRCSPMKGHSHVYWYRQLPEEGLKFMVYLQKENIIDESGMPKERFSAEFPKEGPSILRIQQVVRGDSAAYFCASSPRQGETQYFGPGTRLLVL.

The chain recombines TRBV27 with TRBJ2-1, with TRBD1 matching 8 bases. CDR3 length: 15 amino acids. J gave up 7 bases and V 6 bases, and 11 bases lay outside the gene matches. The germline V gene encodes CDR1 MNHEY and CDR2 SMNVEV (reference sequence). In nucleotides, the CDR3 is TGTGCCAGCAGGGTACCCGGGACAGGATCGAATGAGCAGTTCTTC. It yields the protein CASRVPGTGSNEQFF.

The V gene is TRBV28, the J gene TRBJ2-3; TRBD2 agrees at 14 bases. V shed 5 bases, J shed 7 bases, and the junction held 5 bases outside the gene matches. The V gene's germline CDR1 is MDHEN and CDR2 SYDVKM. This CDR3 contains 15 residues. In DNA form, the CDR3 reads TGTGCCAGCAGTCGACTAGCGGGAGGGATTTATACGCAGTATTTT. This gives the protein CASSRLAGGIYTQYF.

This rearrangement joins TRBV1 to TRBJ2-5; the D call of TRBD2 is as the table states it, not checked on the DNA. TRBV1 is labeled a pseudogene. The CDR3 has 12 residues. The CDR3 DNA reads TGCACCAGCAGCCAAGGAGCAGAGACCCAGTACTTC. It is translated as CTSSQGAETQYF.

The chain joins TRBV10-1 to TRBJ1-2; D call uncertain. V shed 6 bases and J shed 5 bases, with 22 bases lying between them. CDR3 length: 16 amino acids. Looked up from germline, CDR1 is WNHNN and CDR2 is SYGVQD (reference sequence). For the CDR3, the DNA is TGCGCCAGCAGGGTTGACCGGGAACCCCTAAGGTATGGCTACACCTTC. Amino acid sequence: CASRVDREPLRYGYTF.

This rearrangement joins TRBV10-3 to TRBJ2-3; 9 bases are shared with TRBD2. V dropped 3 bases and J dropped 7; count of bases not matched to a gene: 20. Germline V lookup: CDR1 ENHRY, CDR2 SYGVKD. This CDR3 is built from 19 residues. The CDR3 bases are TGTGCCATCAGTGACGTGTTAGGTGGCGGGAGGGCCCTGGGGAATACGCAGTATTTT. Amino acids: CAISDVLGGGRALGNTQYF.

CDR3 residues: CASSTGDVDQPQHF. In DNA form, the CDR3 reads TGCGCCAGCAGCACAGGGGACGTGGATCAGCCCCAGCATTTT. The chain couples TRBV4-1 to TRBJ1-5, with TRBD1 matching over 7 bases. Trimming took 5 bases from V and 5 from J; bases not matched to a gene: 6. There are 14 residues in the CDR3. The germline CDR1 and CDR2 sequences are MGHRA and YSYEKL.

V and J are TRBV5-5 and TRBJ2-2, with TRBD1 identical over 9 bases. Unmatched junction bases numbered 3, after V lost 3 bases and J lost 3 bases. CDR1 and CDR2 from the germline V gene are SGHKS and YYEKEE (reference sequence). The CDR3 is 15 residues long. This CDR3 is CASSSGQGYTGELFF. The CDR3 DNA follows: TGTGCCAGCAGCTCGGGACAGGGCTACACCGGGGAGCTGTTTTTT.